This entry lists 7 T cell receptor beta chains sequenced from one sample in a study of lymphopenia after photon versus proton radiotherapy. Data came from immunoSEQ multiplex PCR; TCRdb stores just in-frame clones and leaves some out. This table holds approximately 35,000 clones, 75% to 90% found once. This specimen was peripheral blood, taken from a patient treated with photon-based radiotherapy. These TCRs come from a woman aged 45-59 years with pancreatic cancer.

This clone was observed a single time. The CDR3 sequence is CASSTIQGATGNQPQHF. CDR3 DNA: TGTGCCAGTAGTACGATACAGGGGGCTACGGGCAATCAGCCCCAGCATTTT. The V call is TRBV19, the J call TRBJ1-5; 9 nucleotides align to TRBD1. V lost 4 bases to trimming and J lost 2 bases; unmatched junction nucleotides: 9. The CDR3 sequence is 17 residues long. The germline V gene has CDR1 LNHDA and CDR2 SQIVND (reference sequence).

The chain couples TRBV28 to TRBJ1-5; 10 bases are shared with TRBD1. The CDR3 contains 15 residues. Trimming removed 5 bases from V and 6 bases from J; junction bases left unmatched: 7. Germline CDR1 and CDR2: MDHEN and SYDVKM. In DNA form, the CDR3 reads TGTGCCAGCAGTATGGGACAGGGGTTCACTCAGCCCCAGCATTTT. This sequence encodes CASSMGQGFTQPQHF.

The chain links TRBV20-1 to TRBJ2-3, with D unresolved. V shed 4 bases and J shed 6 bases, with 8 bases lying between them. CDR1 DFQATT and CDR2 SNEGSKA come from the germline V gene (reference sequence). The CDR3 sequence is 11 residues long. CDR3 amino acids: CSATGADTQYF. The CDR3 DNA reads TGCAGTGCTACCGGAGCGGATACGCAGTATTTT.

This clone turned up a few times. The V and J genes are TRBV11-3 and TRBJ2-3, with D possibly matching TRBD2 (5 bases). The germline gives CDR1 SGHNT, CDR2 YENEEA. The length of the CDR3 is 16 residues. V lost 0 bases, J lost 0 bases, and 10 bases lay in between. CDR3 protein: CASSLDAGLSTDTQYF. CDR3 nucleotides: TGTGCCAGCAGCTTAGATGCGGGCCTAAGCACAGATACGCAGTATTTT.

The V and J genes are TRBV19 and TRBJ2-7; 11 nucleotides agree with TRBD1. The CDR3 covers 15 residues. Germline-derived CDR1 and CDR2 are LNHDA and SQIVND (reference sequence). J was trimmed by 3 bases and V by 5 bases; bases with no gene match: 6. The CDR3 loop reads CASSASGTGGYEQYF. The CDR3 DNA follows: TGTGCCAGTAGTGCCTCCGGGACAGGGGGCTACGAGCAGTACTTC.

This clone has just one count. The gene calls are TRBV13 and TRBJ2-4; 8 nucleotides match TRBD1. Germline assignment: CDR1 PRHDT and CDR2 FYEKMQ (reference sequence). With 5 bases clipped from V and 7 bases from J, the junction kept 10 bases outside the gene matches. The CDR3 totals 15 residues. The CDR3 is CASSPTGQGINIQYF. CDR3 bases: TGTGCCAGCAGCCCGACCGGACAGGGTATCAACATTCAGTACTTC.

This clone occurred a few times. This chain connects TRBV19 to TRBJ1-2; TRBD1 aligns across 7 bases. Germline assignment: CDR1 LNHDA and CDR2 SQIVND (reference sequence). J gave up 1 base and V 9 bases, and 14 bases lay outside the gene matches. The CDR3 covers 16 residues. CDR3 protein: CASRETGTRGNYGYTF. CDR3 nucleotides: TGTGCCAGCAGGGAGACAGGGACGAGGGGTAACTATGGCTACACCTTC.